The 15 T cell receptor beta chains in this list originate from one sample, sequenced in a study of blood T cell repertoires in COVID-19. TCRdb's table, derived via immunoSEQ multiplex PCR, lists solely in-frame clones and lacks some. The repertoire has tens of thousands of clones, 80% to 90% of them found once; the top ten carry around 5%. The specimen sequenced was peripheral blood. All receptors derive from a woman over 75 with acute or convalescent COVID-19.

The CDR3 reads CASSLVRGGAGHTQYF. The CDR3 coding sequence is TGTGCCAGCAGCTTAGTTCGCGGGGGGGCGGGACATACGCAGTATTTT. This rearrangement joins TRBV7-2 to TRBJ2-3; 9 bases map to TRBD2. The CDR3 is made up of 16 amino acids. J lost 7 bases, V lost 1 base, and 9 bases had no gene match. The germline V gene has CDR1 SGHTA and CDR2 FQGNSA.

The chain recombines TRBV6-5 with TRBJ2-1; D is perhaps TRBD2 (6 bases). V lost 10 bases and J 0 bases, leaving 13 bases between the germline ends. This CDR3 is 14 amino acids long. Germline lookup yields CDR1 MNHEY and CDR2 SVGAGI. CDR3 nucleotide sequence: TGTGCCAACCTTGGGGGGAGCTCCTACAATGAGCAGTTCTTC. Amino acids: CANLGGSSYNEQFF.

The CDR3 sequence: CASSLGGEGPQHF. The CDR3 DNA follows: TGTGCCAGCAGCTTGGGGGGGGAGGGGCCCCAGCATTTT. The rearrangement uses TRBV5-4 and TRBJ1-5; tentatively, D is TRBD1 (5 bases). Germline-derived CDR1 and CDR2 are SGHNT and YYREEE (reference sequence). The V gene lost 0 bases and the J gene lost 9 bases, with 10 bases spanning the gap. The CDR3 spans 13 residues.

The CDR3 reads CAWTQEQGNTIYF. CDR3 DNA sequence: TGTGCCTGGACCCAGGAACAGGGAAACACCATATATTTT. The chain carries TRBV30 and TRBJ1-3, with D uncertain. The CDR3 is 13 amino acids. Between the trimmed V and J ends, which lost 4 bases and 4 bases, there was a span of 11 bases. Germline V lookup: CDR1 GTSNPN, CDR2 SVGIG (reference sequence).

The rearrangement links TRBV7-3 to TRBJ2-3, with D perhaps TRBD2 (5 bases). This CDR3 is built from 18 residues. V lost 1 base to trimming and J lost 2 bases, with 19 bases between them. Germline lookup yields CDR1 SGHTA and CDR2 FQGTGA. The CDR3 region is CASSLKAGLARITDTQYF. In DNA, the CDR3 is TGTGCCAGCAGCTTAAAAGCAGGATTAGCGAGAATCACAGATACGCAGTATTTT.

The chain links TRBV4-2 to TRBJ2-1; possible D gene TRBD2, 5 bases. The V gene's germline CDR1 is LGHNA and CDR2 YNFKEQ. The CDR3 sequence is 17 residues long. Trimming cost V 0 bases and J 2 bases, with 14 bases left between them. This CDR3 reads CASSQDRLAQPYNEQFF. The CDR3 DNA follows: TGTGCCAGCAGCCAAGATCGGCTAGCCCAGCCCTACAATGAGCAGTTCTTC.

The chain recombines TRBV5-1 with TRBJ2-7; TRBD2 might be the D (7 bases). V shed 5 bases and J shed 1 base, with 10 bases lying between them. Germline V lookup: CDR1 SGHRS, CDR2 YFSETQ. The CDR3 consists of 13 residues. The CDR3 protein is CASRRGGSYEQYF. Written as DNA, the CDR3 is TGCGCCAGCAGAAGGGGGGGTTCCTACGAGCAGTACTTC.

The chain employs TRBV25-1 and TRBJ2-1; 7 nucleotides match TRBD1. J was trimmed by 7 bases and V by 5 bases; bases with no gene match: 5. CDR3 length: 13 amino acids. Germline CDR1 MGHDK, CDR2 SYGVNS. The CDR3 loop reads CASSSLQGNEQFF. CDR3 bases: TGTGCCAGCAGTAGCTTACAGGGGAATGAGCAGTTCTTC. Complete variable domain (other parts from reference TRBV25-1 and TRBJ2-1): EADIYQTPRYLVIGTGKKITLECSQTMGHDKMYWYQQDPGMELHLIHYSYGVNSTEKGDLSSESTVSRIRTEHFPLTLESARPSHTSQYLCASSSLQGNEQFFGPGTRLTVL.

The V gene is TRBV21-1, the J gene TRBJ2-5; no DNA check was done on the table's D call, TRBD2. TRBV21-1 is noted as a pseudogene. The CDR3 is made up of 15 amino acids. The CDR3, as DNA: TGTGCCAGCAGCAAAGCTCTACGGGTTCAAGAGACCCAGTACTTC. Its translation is CASSKALRVQETQYF.

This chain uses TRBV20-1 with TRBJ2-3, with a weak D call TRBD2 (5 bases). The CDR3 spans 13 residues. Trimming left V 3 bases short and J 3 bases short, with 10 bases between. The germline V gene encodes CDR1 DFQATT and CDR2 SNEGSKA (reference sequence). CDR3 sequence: CSASSGGTDTQYF. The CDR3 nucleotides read TGCAGTGCTAGTAGTGGCGGGACAGATACGCAGTATTTT.

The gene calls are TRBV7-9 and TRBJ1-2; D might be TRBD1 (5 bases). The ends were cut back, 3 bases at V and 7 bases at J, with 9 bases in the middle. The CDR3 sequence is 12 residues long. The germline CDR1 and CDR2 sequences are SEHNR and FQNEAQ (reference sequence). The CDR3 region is CASSLGQFGYTF. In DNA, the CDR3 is TGTGCCAGCAGCTTGGGGCAGTTTGGCTACACCTTC.

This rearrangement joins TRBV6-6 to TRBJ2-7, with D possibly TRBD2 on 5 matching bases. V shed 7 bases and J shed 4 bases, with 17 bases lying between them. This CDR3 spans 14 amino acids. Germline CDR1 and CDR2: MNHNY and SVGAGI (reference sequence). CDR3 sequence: CASTKSGADYEQYF. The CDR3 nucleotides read TGTGCCAGCACCAAGAGCGGAGCAGATTACGAGCAGTACTTC.

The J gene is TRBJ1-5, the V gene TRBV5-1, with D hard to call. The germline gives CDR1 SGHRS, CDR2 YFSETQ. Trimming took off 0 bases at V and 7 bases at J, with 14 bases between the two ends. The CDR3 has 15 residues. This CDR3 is CASSLAAAEGQPQHF. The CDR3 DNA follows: TGCGCCAGCAGCTTGGCCGCGGCAGAGGGACAGCCCCAGCATTTT.

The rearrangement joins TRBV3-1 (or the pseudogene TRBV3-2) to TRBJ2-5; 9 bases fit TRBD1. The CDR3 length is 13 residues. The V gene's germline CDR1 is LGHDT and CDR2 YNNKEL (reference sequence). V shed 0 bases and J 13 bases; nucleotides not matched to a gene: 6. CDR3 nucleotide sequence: TGTGCCAGCAGCCAAGATGGGACAGGGATATCGTACTTC. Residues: CASSQDGTGISYF.

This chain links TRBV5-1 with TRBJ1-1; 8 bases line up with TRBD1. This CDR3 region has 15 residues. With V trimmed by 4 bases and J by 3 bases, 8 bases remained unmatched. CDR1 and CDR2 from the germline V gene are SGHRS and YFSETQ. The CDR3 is CASSTQTGVYTEAFF. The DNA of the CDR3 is TGCGCCAGCAGCACTCAGACAGGGGTGTACACTGAAGCTTTCTTT.